This T cell receptor (beta chain) came from a study of identical twins (dated by TCRdb to 2016 to 2017). Notes on the research overall: The study deep-sequenced TCR alpha and beta repertoires from monozygotic twins, unrelated adults of various ages and cord blood to test whether fetal clonotypes persist. Replicate twin experiments were performed at different times using different library preparation protocols to rule out contamination.

Libraries were made using 5' RACE. Sequencer: Illumina HiSeq 2000. A universal primer binding site was introduced by template switching, and a unique molecular identifier was present in the final cDNA, enabling accurate counting of TCR cDNA molecules. First-strand cDNA for TCR alpha and beta chains was synthesized from specific primers in the conserved constant-segment region. Each cDNA library was double barcoded, with a SMART-Mk sample barcode plus Illumina barcodes, to control for contamination. TruSeq adapter sequences, together with Illumina sample barcodes, were added in two successive PCR steps. TCR alpha and beta cDNA libraries were sequenced on the Illumina HiSeq platform with custom primers. As for the authors' bioinformatics: MiGEC was used to process raw reads and extract unique molecular identifiers, and MiXCR was used to find CDR3 positions. For each individual, recombination models were inferred using an EM algorithm with the repgenHMM and IGoR tools. Shared clonotype analysis was performed with the tcR package in R, normalizing sharing by the product of cloneset sizes. To study raw recombination without the effects of thymic and clonal selection, out-of-frame nonproductive sequences were analyzed. The raw public data were reprocessed by TCRdb itself: fastp quality trimming at Q25, MiXCR clonotype calling, in-frame beta chains only. Each entry is one CDR3 protein sequence, shown with its most common DNA and genes. TCRdb's processing, not the authors', yielded these V and J calls. The sample profile shows approximately 210,000 distinct CDR3 sequences; more than 15% of them were found once. The ten most abundant clones make up 40% of the sample.

CDR1 MDHEN and CDR2 SYDVKM are derived from the germline V gene. Relative to germline, V is missing 0 bases and J is missing 2 bases, with 1 base of the junction outside any gene match. From its cysteine to its phenylalanine, the CDR3 spans 16 amino acids. The retained sequence is limited to the CDR3, 48 bases, with the frame set at the first base. At least ten counts were recorded for this clonotype. No cognate antigen has been identified for it. Base qualities are not at hand, and no much larger clone is one base apart. Results the study describes overall, beyond this receptor: Excess twin sharing in beta out-of-frame sequences was weaker because fewer shared sequences lowered the signal-to-noise ratio. Compared with coincidental sharing between unrelated individuals, an excess of low generation-probability sequences was observed among out-of-frame TCR alpha sequences shared between twins. Abundant cord blood beta clonotypes had fewer insertions, young adult naive repertoires showed a similar but weaker trend, and memory repertoires showed no such trend. Because the same donors could not be followed over many years, conclusions were based on cross-sectional statistical analysis. Recombination models systematically underestimated out-of-frame TCR alpha sharing in monozygotic twins but agreed with sharing between unrelated individuals. Zero-insertion analyses could be partly confounded by invariant T cells such as MAIT and iNKT, though diverse VJ usage argued against such confounding for most clonotypes.

Every donor in the study was a healthy Caucasian. The twin cohort consisted of three pairs of female monozygotic twins, all aged about 18 to 29 years. CD4+ and CD8+ T cell populations were isolated with positive isolation kits from Invitrogen. These same records also appear under a second study, on T cells expressing NK-cell markers. The second study's authors report: TCR beta-chain repertoires were profiled in sorted CD3+CD56+NKG2C+, CD3+CD56+NKG2C- and CD3+CD56-NKG2C+ T-cell subsets from eight donors. Seven of the eight sequenced donors were HCMV-seropositive and one was HCMV-seronegative. In several experiments an anti-gammadeltaTCR antibody was added to restrict sorting to alphabetaTCR-expressing T cells. In several donors, the dominant CD3+CD56+NKG2C+ clonotypes were found to rank among the top 10 CD8+ clonotypes and to make up about 1.0-7.5% of CD8+ T cells. Those dominant clonotypes were again the most abundant among CD3+CD56-NKG2C+ cells in four donors, at about 28.3-65%. Whether the expanded NKG2C-expressing T cell clones were specific for HCMV antigens remained unclear. The study sequenced eight donors, all healthy volunteers chosen at random: three men and five women. HCMV serostatus was determined by detecting HCMV-specific IgG in serum with a commercial ELISA kit. MIGEC handled demultiplexing of the reads and grouping by UMI, while MiTCR was used to assemble and quantify clonotypes. Only TCR cDNA sequences supported by at least two reads were kept to exclude erroneous sequences. Downstream repertoire analysis used the tcR package, and clonotypes were matched across fractions by CDR3 nucleotide sequence plus V segment. VDJmatch was used to annotate antigen specificity against VDJdb, with one amino acid substitution in CDR3 permitted.

Sequencing was performed on CD8+ T cells sorted from blood. Here the chain combines TRBV28 and TRBJ2-2; 9 central nucleotides agree with TRBD1. The sequence derives from a woman younger than 35 in good health. The CDR3 corresponds to CASSLWGQGNTGELFF. The nucleotides read TGTGCCAGCAGTTTATGGGGACAGGGAAACACCGGGGAGCTGTTTTTT.